These T cell receptor beta chains were read from a single sample in a study of T cells in narcolepsy. The repertoire was sequenced with immunoSEQ multiplex PCR; TCRdb's copy has only in-frame clones and lacks some. The sample includes tens of thousands of clones, around 83% of them seen just once. The sequenced sample consisted of CD45RA- memory CD4+ T cells from PBMCs. The receptors shown here come from a human donor with narcolepsy. CDR3s include the opening cysteine and the closing phenylalanine or tryptophan. The D gene is left open where the match is weak. Clone size is given for some rows only: seen once, a few or many times, or a class if the clone is expanded.

clone_size: -
d_call: TRBD1
v_call: TRBV18
cdr3_aa: CASSLDRGSFGYTF

clone_size: -
d_call: -
v_call: TRBV18
cdr3_aa: CASSPEGPGKQFF

clone_size: -
d_call: TRBD2
v_call: TRBV29-1
cdr3_aa: CSVSPGGGETQYF

clone_size: -
d_call: -
v_call: TRBV11-2
cdr3_aa: CASSPPVRSANEKLFF

clone_size: -
d_call: TRBD1
v_call: TRBV7-2
cdr3_aa: CASSPLQGGYTF

clone_size: -
d_call: -
v_call: TRBV18
cdr3_aa: CASSPRGALQETQYF

clone_size: -
d_call: -
v_call: TRBV5-5
cdr3_aa: CASSLKVPGLEMNTEAFF

clone_size: -
d_call: -
v_call: TRBV4-1
cdr3_aa: CASSQGGPLTGELFF

clone_size: -
d_call: TRBD2
v_call: TRBV19
cdr3_aa: CASQLAGGQDTQYF

clone_size: -
d_call: -
v_call: TRBV13
cdr3_aa: CASSLKQGMDYGYTF

clone_size: few
d_call: -
v_call: TRBV10-3
cdr3_aa: CASGERPGEQYF

clone_size: once
d_call: TRBD1
v_call: TRBV7-3
cdr3_aa: CASSHTGVNGYTF

clone_size: -
d_call: -
v_call: TRBV11-1
cdr3_aa: CASSSRLGGVNEQFF

clone_size: -
d_call: -
v_call: TRBV27
cdr3_aa: CASSLSYNSPLHF

clone_size: once
d_call: -
v_call: TRBV5-4
cdr3_aa: CASSLGIEQYF

clone_size: -
d_call: TRBD1
v_call: TRBV18
cdr3_aa: CASSPDGTGQFF

clone_size: -
d_call: TRBD1
v_call: TRBV27
cdr3_aa: CASTPQKGAIGGNEQFF

clone_size: -
d_call: -
v_call: TRBV12-5
cdr3_aa: CASGSAWTADNSYEQYF

clone_size: once
d_call: -
v_call: TRBV14
cdr3_aa: CASSPSRGFSEAFF

clone_size: -
d_call: -
v_call: TRBV7-2
cdr3_aa: CASSPQVREQYF

clone_size: -
d_call: -
v_call: TRBV7-2
cdr3_aa: CASSRTFGVGEQYF

clone_size: -
d_call: TRBD1
v_call: TRBV29-1
cdr3_aa: CSVARDRGARGGETQYF

clone_size: -
d_call: TRBD1
v_call: TRBV5-1
cdr3_aa: CASSLMTGKRNTEAFF

clone_size: -
d_call: -
v_call: TRBV27
cdr3_aa: CASGLRASNQPQHF

clone_size: -
d_call: TRBD1
v_call: TRBV2
cdr3_aa: CASSDQGAIFYEQYF

clone_size: -
d_call: TRBD2
v_call: TRBV5-1
cdr3_aa: CASSLTSGEVKNIQYF

clone_size: -
d_call: -
v_call: TRBV7-2
cdr3_aa: CASSETRGRGSAQYF

clone_size: few
d_call: -
v_call: TRBV28
cdr3_aa: CASRMDPFGEQFF

clone_size: once
d_call: TRBD1
v_call: TRBV10-3
cdr3_aa: CASSGQGPYEQYF

clone_size: -
d_call: -
v_call: TRBV5-8
cdr3_aa: CASSREGGRYEQYF

clone_size: -
d_call: TRBD1
v_call: TRBV25-1
cdr3_aa: CASSDLGTGPYNSPLHF

clone_size: -
d_call: -
v_call: TRBV18
cdr3_aa: CASSPPGLQGNTEAFF

clone_size: -
d_call: -
v_call: TRBV25-1
cdr3_aa: CASALGGVGQFF

clone_size: -
d_call: TRBD1
v_call: TRBV5-6
cdr3_aa: CASSLRTGALPSTEAFF

clone_size: -
d_call: TRBD2
v_call: TRBV19
cdr3_aa: CASSTPSGTSQGTQYF

clone_size: -
d_call: -
v_call: TRBV20-1
cdr3_aa: CSAGQIYGYTF

clone_size: -
d_call: TRBD1
v_call: TRBV19
cdr3_aa: CASTGTGGNNEQFF

clone_size: -
d_call: TRBD1
v_call: TRBV28
cdr3_aa: CASRTGASFSGNTIYF

clone_size: -
d_call: -
v_call: TRBV7-3
cdr3_aa: CASSPTRGDGYTF

clone_size: -
d_call: -
v_call: TRBV5-8
cdr3_aa: CASSLGTQFF

clone_size: -
d_call: -
v_call: TRBV28
cdr3_aa: CASSYEGANYGYTF

clone_size: -
d_call: TRBD1
v_call: TRBV5-5
cdr3_aa: CASSSKPVRGSGETQYF

clone_size: medium-sized
d_call: TRBD1
v_call: TRBV10-3
cdr3_aa: CAIRDSETGNTIYF

clone_size: -
d_call: TRBD1
v_call: TRBV4-1
cdr3_aa: CASSQDVTRDRREAFF

clone_size: -
d_call: TRBD1
v_call: TRBV2
cdr3_aa: CASRAGTGGFSPLHF

clone_size: once
d_call: -
v_call: TRBV5-1
cdr3_aa: CASSASRETQYF

clone_size: -
d_call: TRBD2
v_call: TRBV4-2
cdr3_aa: CASSLTSGGQKNEQFF

clone_size: -
d_call: -
v_call: TRBV7-6
cdr3_aa: CASSFTLTDTQYF

clone_size: few
d_call: -
v_call: TRBV6-5
cdr3_aa: CASADWGGAEEQYF

clone_size: -
d_call: -
v_call: TRBV18
cdr3_aa: CASSPIFRQTYDEQYF